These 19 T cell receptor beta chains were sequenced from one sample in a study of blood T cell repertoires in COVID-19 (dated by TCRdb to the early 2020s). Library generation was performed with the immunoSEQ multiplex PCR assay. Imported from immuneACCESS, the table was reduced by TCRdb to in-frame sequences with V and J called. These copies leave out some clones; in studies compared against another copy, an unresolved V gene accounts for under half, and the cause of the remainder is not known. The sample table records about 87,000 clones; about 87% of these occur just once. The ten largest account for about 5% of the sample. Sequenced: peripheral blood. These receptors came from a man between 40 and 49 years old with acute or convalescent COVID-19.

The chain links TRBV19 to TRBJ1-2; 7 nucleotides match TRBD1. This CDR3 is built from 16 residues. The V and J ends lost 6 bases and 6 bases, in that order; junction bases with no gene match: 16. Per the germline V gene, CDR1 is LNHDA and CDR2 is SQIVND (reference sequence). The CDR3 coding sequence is TGTGCCAGTAGCCCGGCGGCCGGTACAGGGGAAAATGGCTACACCTTC. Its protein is CASSPAAGTGENGYTF.

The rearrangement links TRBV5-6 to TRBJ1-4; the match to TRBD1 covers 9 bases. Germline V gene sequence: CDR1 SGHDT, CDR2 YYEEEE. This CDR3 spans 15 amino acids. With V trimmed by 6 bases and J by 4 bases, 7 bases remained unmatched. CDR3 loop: CASTHPDRGNEKLFF. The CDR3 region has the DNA TGTGCCAGCACCCACCCGGACAGGGGTAATGAAAAACTGTTTTTT.

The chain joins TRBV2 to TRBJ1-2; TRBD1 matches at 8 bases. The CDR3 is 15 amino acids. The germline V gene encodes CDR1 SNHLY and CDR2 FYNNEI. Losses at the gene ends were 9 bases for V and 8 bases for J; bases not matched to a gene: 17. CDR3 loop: CARKTQGAWGGGYTF. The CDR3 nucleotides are TGTGCCAGGAAGACCCAGGGGGCCTGGGGAGGGGGCTACACCTTC.

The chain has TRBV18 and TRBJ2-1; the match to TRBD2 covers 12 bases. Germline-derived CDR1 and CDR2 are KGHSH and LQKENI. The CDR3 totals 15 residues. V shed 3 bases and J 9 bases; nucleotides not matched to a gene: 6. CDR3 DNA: TGTGCCAGCTCACCCACTAGCGGGGGGTGGGGTGAGCAGTTCTTC. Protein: CASSPTSGGWGEQFF.

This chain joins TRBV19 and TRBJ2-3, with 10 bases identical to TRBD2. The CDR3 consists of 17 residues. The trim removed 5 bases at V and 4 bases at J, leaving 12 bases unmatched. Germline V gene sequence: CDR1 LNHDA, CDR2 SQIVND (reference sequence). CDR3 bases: TGTGCCAGTAGTCCAGGGACGGGGACTAGCGTCGCAGATACGCAGTATTTT. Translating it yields CASSPGTGTSVADTQYF.

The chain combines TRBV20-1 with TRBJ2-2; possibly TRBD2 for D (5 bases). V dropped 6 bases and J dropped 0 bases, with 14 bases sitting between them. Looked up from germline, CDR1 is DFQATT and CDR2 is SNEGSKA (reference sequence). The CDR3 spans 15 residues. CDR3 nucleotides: TGCAGTGCCAGTAGGGCGGGCGCGAACACCGGGGAGCTGTTTTTT. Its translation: CSASRAGANTGELFF.

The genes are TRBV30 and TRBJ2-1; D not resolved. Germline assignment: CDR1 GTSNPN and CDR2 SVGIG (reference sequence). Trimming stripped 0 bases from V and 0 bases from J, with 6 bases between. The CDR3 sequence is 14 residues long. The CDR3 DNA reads TGTGCCTGGAGTGTAACTGACTCCTACAATGAGCAGTTCTTC. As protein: CAWSVTDSYNEQFF.

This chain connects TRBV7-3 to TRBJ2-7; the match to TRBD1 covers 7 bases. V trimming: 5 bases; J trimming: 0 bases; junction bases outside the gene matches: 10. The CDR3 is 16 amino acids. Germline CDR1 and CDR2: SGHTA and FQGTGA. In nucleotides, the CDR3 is TGTGCCAGCAGCCCGAAGGGGACAGCTAGCTCCTACGAGCAGTACTTC. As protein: CASSPKGTASSYEQYF. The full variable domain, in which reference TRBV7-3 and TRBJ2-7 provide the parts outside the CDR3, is GAGVSQTPSNKVTEKGKYVELRCDPISGHTALYWYRQSLGQGPEFLIYFQGTGAADDSGLPNDRFFAVRPEGSVSTLKIQRTERGDSAVYLCASSPKGTASSYEQYFGPGTRLTVT.

The CDR3 DNA is TGCGCCAGCAGCCATGCCCGGGACAGGGACTCCTACGAGCAGTACTTC. Its protein is CASSHARDRDSYEQYF. The rearrangement links TRBV4-1 to TRBJ2-7; TRBD1 matches at 9 bases. CDR1 MGHRA and CDR2 YSYEKL come from the germline V gene. The CDR3 consists of 16 residues. V was clipped by 3 bases and J by 0 bases; unmatched bases: 6.

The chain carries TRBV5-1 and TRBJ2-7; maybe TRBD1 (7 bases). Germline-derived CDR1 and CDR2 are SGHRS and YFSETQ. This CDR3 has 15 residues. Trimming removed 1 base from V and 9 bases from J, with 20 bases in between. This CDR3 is CASSLSGGQSSGQYF. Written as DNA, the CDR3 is TGCGCCAGCAGCTTGTCCGGGGGACAGTCGAGTGGGCAGTACTTC.

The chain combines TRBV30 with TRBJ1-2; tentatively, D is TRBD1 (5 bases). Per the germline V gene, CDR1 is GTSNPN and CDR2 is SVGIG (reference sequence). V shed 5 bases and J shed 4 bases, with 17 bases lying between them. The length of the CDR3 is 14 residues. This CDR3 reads CAWEGGGWTYGYTF. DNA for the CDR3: TGTGCCTGGGAGGGCGGGGGGTGGACCTATGGCTACACCTTC.

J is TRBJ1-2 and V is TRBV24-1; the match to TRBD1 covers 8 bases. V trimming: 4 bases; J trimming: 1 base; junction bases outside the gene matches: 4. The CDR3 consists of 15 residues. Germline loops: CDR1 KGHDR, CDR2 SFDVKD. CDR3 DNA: TGTGCCACCAGTGACCCCGGACAGGGTAACTATGGCTACACCTTC. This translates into CATSDPGQGNYGYTF.

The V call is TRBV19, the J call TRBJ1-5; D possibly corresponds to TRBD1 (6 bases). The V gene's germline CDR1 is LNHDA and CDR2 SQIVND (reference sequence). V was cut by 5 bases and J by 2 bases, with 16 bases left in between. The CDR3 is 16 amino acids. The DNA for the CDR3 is TGTGCCAGTAGTTTCACCAGGGGCTATGGCAATCAGCCCCAGCATTTT. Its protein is CASSFTRGYGNQPQHF.

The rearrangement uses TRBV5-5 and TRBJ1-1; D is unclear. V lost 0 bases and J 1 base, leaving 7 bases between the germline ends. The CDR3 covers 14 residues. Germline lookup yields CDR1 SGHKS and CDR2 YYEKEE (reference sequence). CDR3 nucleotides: TGTGCCAGCAGCTTGGTGGTACAGAACACTGAAGCTTTCTTT. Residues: CASSLVVQNTEAFF.

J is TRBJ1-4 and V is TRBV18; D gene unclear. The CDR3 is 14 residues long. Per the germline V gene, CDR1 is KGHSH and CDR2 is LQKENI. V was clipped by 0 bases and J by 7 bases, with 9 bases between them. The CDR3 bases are TGTGCCAGCTCACCACCTTCCGGGAGTGAAAAACTGTTTTTT. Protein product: CASSPPSGSEKLFF.

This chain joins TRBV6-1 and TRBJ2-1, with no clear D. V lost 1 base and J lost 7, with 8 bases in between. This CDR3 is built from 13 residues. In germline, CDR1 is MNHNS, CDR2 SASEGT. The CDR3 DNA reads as TGTGCCAGCAGTGAAGGCACTCTTAATGAGCAGTTCTTC. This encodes CASSEGTLNEQFF.

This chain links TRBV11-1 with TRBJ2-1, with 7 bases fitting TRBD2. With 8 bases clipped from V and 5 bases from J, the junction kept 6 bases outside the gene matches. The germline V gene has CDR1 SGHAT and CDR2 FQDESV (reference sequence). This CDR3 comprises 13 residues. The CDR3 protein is CASDAGTNNEQFF. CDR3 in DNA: TGTGCCAGCGACGCCGGGACTAACAATGAGCAGTTCTTC.

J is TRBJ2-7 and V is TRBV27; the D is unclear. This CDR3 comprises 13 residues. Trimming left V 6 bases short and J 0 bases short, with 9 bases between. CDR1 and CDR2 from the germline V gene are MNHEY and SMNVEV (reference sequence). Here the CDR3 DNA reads TGTGCCAGCAGCGCACTTAGCTCCTACGAGCAGTACTTC. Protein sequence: CASSALSSYEQYF.

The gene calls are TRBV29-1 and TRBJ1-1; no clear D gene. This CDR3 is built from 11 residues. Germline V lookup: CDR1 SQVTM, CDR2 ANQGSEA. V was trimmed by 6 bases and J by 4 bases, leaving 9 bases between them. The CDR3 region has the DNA TGCAGCGTCAACCGGGGCACTGAAGCTTTCTTT. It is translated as CSVNRGTEAFF.